The clone carrying this T cell receptor (beta chain) was observed many times. The target antigen is unknown. This entry comes from a study of tumor-infiltrating lymphocytes in primary liver carcinoma. Turning to the study itself: Tumors, staged T1-T3 N0M0, spanned 4.2 to 10 cm.

With a constant-region primer, TCR beta cDNA was made from approximately 510 ng of total RNA. Employing slightly modified ARM-PCR, three nested multiplex PCR rounds were run, and these gave rise to the TCR beta libraries. A C-beta reverse primer and TRBV1-TRBV30 forward primers served in each of the first two PCR rounds, at approximately 10 cycles apiece. Via MiXCR, TCRdb re-called the multiplex PCR reads, giving one row per CDR3 protein. This table has some 180,000 distinct CDR3 sequences, 85% appearing once. CDR3 length: 15 amino acids. CDR1 MDHEN and CDR2 SYDVKM come from the germline V gene. With 5 bases removed from V and 4 bases from J, the gap between germline ends came to 18 bases. Co-extraction of both nucleic acids (RNA and DNA) used about 17-31 mg of unsorted bulk tissue. Surgery removed the patients' primary liver carcinoma. Chronic HBV infection was present, with no prior treatment. Overall study findings and caveats: The study found only about 7.5-24% of top clones in all five tumor regions.

This receptor was obtained from a man aged 40-50 years with primary liver carcinoma and hepatitis B virus infection. Source material: tumor tissue from primary liver carcinoma. The chain is built from TRBV28 and TRBJ2-7; maybe TRBD2 (6 bases). Here the CDR3 DNA reads TGTGCCAGCAGTCCACCCCTGGGAGGTCCTTACGAGCAGTACTTC. Translated: CASSPPLGGPYEQYF. The complete variable domain, with remaining parts taken from reference TRBV28 and TRBJ2-7, reads DVKVTQSSRYLVKRTGEKVFLECVQDMDHENMFWYRQDPGLGLRLIYFSYDVKMKEKGDIPEGYSVSREKKERFSLILESASTNQTSMYLCASSPPLGGPYEQYFGPGTRLTVT.